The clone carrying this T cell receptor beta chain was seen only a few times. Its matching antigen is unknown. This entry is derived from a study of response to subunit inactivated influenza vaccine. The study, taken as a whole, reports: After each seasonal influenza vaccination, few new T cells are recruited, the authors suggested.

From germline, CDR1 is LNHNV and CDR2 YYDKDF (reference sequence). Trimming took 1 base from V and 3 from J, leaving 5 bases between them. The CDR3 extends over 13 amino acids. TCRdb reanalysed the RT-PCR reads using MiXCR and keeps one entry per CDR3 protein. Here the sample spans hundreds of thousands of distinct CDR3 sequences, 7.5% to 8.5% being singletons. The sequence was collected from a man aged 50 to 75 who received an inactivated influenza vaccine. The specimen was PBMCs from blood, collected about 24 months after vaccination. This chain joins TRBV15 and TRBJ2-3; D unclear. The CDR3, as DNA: TGTGCCACCAGCAGAGGAATAACAGATACGCAGTATTTT. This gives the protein CATSRGITDTQYF.